This TCR beta chain appears in the sequencing data of a study of response to subunit inactivated influenza vaccine listed by TCRdb under 2018. A note on the overall study: Deep quantitative profiling of the T cell receptor repertoire was used in the study to follow responses to a trivalent subunit inactivated influenza vaccine.

The library came from RT-PCR. The instrument given in TCRdb is Illumina HiSeq 2500. TCRdb reprocessing: public reads trimmed at Q25 with fastp, clones called with MiXCR, in-frame beta chains kept. Each record represents a unique CDR3 protein, reported with the most common genes and DNA among its rows. For this sample the table gives over 650,000 distinct CDR3 sequences, of which approximately 17% were detected only once. The top ten hold approximately 11% of the sample. Overall study results and their limits: The authors suggested that each seasonal influenza vaccination may recruit only a limited number of new T cells.

On this clonotype: Its antigen specificity is not known. The junction does not match germline at one end; this may be a read error.

The CDR3 contains 17 residues, cysteine and phenylalanine counted. Just CDR3 DNA is preserved here, 51 bases in frame from base 1. Sequences LGHNA (CDR1) and YNFKEQ (CDR2) are obtained from the germline V gene. This receptor was identified in a man aged 50 to 59 who received an inactivated influenza vaccine. Donor details come from another sample of the same person, matched by shared clones. The starting material was PBMCs from blood, obtained around 5 days after vaccination. The sequence links TRBV4-2 to TRBJ2-3, with 7 middle bases fitting TRBD2. At the DNA level, the sequence is TGCGCCAGCAGCCAAGGATTTCTAGCGGCTAGCACAGATACGCAGTATTTT. Translation gives CASSQGFLAASTDTQYF.